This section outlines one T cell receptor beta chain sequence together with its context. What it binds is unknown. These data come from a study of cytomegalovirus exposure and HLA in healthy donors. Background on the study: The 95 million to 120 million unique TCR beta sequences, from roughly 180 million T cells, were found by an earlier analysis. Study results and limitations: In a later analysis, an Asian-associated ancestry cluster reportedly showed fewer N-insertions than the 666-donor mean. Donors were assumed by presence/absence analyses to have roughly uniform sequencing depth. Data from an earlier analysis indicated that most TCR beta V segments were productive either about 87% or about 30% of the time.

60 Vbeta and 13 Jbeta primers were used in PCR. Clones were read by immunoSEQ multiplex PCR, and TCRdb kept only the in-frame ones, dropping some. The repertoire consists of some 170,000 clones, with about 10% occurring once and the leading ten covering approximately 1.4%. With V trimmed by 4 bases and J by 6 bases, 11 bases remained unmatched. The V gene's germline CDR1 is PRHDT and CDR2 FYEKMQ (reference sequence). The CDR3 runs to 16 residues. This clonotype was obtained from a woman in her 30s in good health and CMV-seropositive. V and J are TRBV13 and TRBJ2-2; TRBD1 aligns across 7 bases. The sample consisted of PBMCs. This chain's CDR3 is CASSSNRGVSPGELFF. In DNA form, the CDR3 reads TGTGCCAGCAGCTCCAACAGGGGAGTGAGTCCCGGGGAGCTGTTTTTT.